This T cell receptor (beta chain) was observed in a study of blood T cell repertoires in COVID-19. Whole-study context: Collection of acute and convalescent COVID-19 samples took place in the United States, Italy and Spain. The cDNA or gDNA used as material had been derived from T cells, B-cell-depleted T cells, or PBMCs.

V shed 4 bases, J shed 0 bases, and the junction held 4 bases outside the gene matches. The CDR3 sequence is 17 residues long. Germline CDR1 is SGHDN and CDR2 is FVKESK. The authors' processing: Using reference gene primer amplification, nucleated cell counts were estimated. Some clones are missing from TCRdb's copy, which holds only in-frame ones; the method was immunoSEQ multiplex PCR. V, J and clone size were drawn from that table, and D and trimming were deduced from the DNA. This sample has about 70,000 clones, with more than 75% found just once. This clone has a handful of counts. This sequence originates from a woman younger than 35 with acute or convalescent COVID-19. Sequencing was done on a sample of peripheral blood. The chain links TRBV14 to TRBJ2-7; 15 positions match TRBD2. The CDR3 DNA is TGTGCCAGCAGCCCGGGACTAGCGGGAGGAAGCTCCTACGAGCAGTACTTC. Protein sequence: CASSPGLAGGSSYEQYF.